Presented here are 4 T cell receptor beta chains from one specimen sequenced in a study of OX40 agonist ivuxolimab in advanced cancers. This table comes from immunoSEQ multiplex PCR, and its TCRdb copy is limited to in-frame clones, with some not included. The profile covers about 120,000 clones, with 90% to 95% appearing a single time and roughly 0.15% taken by the ten largest. The material was CD4+ or CD8+ T cells sorted from blood, obtained in a trial of the OX40 agonist ivuxolimab. These receptors came from an adult with an advanced solid tumor such as melanoma, head and neck, liver or kidney cancer.

A note on this clone: Other DNA sequences in this specimen translate into the identical CDR3. The CDR3 DNA is TGTGCCAGCAGTCCGCACTACGAGCAGTACTTC. This gives the protein CASSPHYEQYF. The rearrangement links TRBV28 to TRBJ2-7; D is undetermined. V lost 5 bases and J 3 bases, leaving 5 bases between the germline ends. Germline CDR1 is MDHEN and CDR2 is SYDVKM. This CDR3 is built from 11 residues.

This clone was recorded only once. The chain uses TRBV7-2 and TRBJ2-7; TRBD2 aligns across 11 bases. The trim removed 5 bases at V and 3 bases at J, leaving 6 bases unmatched. From germline, CDR1 is SGHTA and CDR2 FQGNSA. There are 15 residues in the CDR3. As DNA, the CDR3 is TGTGCCAGCAGCCATCGGGGACTAGCGGTCTACGAGCAGTACTTC. Encoded protein: CASSHRGLAVYEQYF.

The chain has TRBV6-6 and TRBJ2-3; TRBD1 matches 8 bases. Per germline, CDR1 MNHNY and CDR2 SVGAGI (reference sequence). The CDR3 has 13 residues. V gave up 6 bases and J gave up 5 bases; unmatched junction bases: 4. The DNA of the CDR3 is TGTGCCAGCAGCGACAGGGGAAGAGATACGCAGTATTTT. Protein sequence: CASSDRGRDTQYF.

The genes are TRBV27 and TRBJ1-6; 10 nucleotides line up with TRBD1. The CDR3 totals 16 residues. J was trimmed by 9 bases and V by 5 bases; bases with no gene match: 10. Germline V gene sequence: CDR1 MNHEY, CDR2 SMNVEV (reference sequence). The CDR3 sequence is CASSPSTGGTTSPLHF. As DNA, the CDR3 is TGTGCCAGCAGTCCATCGACAGGGGGCACGACTTCACCCCTCCACTTT.